What follows is one T cell receptor beta chain and its context. Its cognate antigen is unknown. The study ran its PCR with 60 Vbeta and 13 Jbeta primers. Sequencing used immunoSEQ multiplex PCR; TCRdb keeps in-frame clones, though not all of them. Of 90,000 to 120,000 clones listed, approximately 82% were seen once; the top ten hold 1.2%. This sample was taken from a study of cytomegalovirus exposure and HLA in healthy donors. Study results and limitations: Most observed TCR sequences were rare, whereas some public TCRs were detected in many donors. Sequencing probably produced one cluster of sequence variants that were highly shared. Upon later analysis, HLA-associated TCR beta chains proved more clonally expanded than other, equally common chains. Per published accounts, TCR beta sequences correctly predicted the HLA-A and HLA-B alleles of most subjects.

V was pared by 5 bases and J by 10 bases, with 9 bases between. This CDR3 is 11 amino acids long. Germline V gives CDR1 DFQATT, CDR2 SNEGSKA (reference sequence). Sequenced: PBMCs. The V and J genes are TRBV20-1 and TRBJ1-6; unclear D gene. The TCR was taken from a woman between 18 and 30 years old in good health and CMV-seronegative. The CDR3 coding sequence is TGCAGTGCTGCGCACGGGTCACCCCTCCACTTT. Translated: CSAAHGSPLHF.